Shown below are 30 T cell receptor beta chains from a single sample sequenced in a study of PD-L1 blockade in urothelial cancer. Method: immunoSEQ multiplex PCR; TCRdb's copy keeps in-frame clones and lacks some. The profile shows over 100,000 clones, 91% of them singletons. Specified time point: peripheral blood 6 weeks after treatment start. Specimen: PBMCs, collected around atezolizumab (anti-PD-L1) treatment. Every receptor here comes from a man aged 55 to 70 with urothelial cancer.

The chain uses TRBV6-5 and TRBJ2-1, with D perhaps TRBD2 (5 bases). This CDR3 is built from 16 residues. Trimming removed 4 bases at V and 0 bases at J, with 13 bases between. CDR1 and CDR2 from the germline V gene are MNHEY and SVGAGI. CDR3 nucleotide sequence: TGTGCCAGCAGTTGGCAGAGCGGAAACTCCTACAATGAGCAGTTCTTC. Protein: CASSWQSGNSYNEQFF.

The genes are TRBV5-6 and TRBJ1-6; 12 bases are a match to TRBD1. This CDR3 has 16 amino acids. Per germline, CDR1 SGHDT and CDR2 YYEEEE. V dropped 3 bases and J dropped 14; count of bases not matched to a gene: 12. CDR3 DNA: TGTGCCAGCAGCTCGAAGGGGGGACAGGGGGCTTTAGCCCTCCACTTT. Its translation: CASSSKGGQGALALHF.

This chain links TRBV6-5 with TRBJ2-1; TRBD2 matches 8 bases. Germline V gene data show CDR1 as MNHEY and CDR2 as SVGAGI. The CDR3 sequence is 15 residues long. Trimming at V came to 5 bases and at J to 6 bases, leaving 9 bases not matched to a gene. CDR3 loop: CASSRGTSVGNEQFF. The CDR3 DNA reads TGTGCCAGCAGTCGAGGGACTAGTGTCGGCAATGAGCAGTTCTTC.

The chain combines TRBV6-5 with TRBJ1-1, with TRBD1 matching 8 bases. The junction had 5 bases not matched to a gene; V was cut back by 2 bases and J by 6 bases. CDR1 is MNHEY and CDR2 is SVGAGI in the germline V gene. This CDR3 spans 14 amino acids. CDR3 amino acids: CASSYGTGLSEAFF. In nucleotides, the CDR3 is TGTGCCAGCAGTTACGGGACAGGCTTGTCTGAAGCTTTCTTT.

This clone is a singleton in its sample. This chain joins TRBV2 and TRBJ2-7; D not resolved. The germline V and J ends were trimmed by 3 bases and 0 bases, with 12 bases remaining between them. CDR1 is SNHLY and CDR2 is FYNNEI in the germline V gene. This CDR3 comprises 15 residues. This CDR3 reads CASSERWRSSYEQYF. The CDR3 nucleotides are TGTGCCAGCAGTGAGAGGTGGAGAAGCTCCTACGAGCAGTACTTC. The full variable domain, with the rest looked up from reference TRBV2 and TRBJ2-7, is EPEVTQTPSHQVTQMGQEVILRCVPISNHLYFYWYRQILGQKVEFLVSFYNNEISEKSEIFDDQFSVERPDGSNFTLKIRSTKLEDSAMYFCASSERWRSSYEQYFGPGTRLTVT.

This sequence joins TRBV28 and TRBJ2-7; TRBD2 matches at 7 bases. The germline V gene has CDR1 MDHEN and CDR2 SYDVKM. The CDR3 runs 13 residues. Trimming took 5 bases from V and 2 from J; bases not matched to a gene: 3. The CDR3 sequence is CASSGGLAYEQYF. CDR3 DNA sequence: TGTGCCAGCAGTGGTGGACTAGCCTACGAGCAGTACTTC.

The J gene is TRBJ2-7, the V gene TRBV29-1; TRBD1 matches 12 bases. This CDR3 is built from 15 residues. Germline V gives CDR1 SQVTM, CDR2 ANQGSEA. Trimming removed 5 bases from V and 3 bases from J; junction bases left unmatched: 8. The CDR3: CSVSLGTGGVYEQYF. The CDR3 region has the DNA TGCAGCGTTAGTTTAGGGACAGGGGGCGTCTACGAGCAGTACTTC.

The rearrangement links TRBV6-6 to TRBJ1-2; 7 bases are shared with TRBD1. J was trimmed by 2 bases and V by 6 bases; bases with no gene match: 9. Germline CDR1 and CDR2: MNHNY and SVGAGI (reference sequence). The CDR3 is 15 amino acids. The CDR3 nucleotides are TGTGCCAGCAGGCGCGACGCAGGGGGGAACTATGGCTACACCTTC. Its protein is CASRRDAGGNYGYTF.

This clone was counted between two and nine times. This rearrangement joins TRBV25-1 to TRBJ2-2, with D maybe TRBD1 (5 bases). Germline loops: CDR1 MGHDK, CDR2 SYGVNS. The CDR3 contains 14 residues. V was pared by 0 bases and J by 3 bases, with 5 bases between. CDR3 in amino acids: CASSEYRDTGELFF. For the CDR3, the DNA is TGTGCCAGCAGTGAATACAGGGACACCGGGGAGCTGTTTTTT.

The J gene is TRBJ2-1, the V gene TRBV7-2; the match to TRBD2 covers 7 bases. Per germline, CDR1 SGHTA and CDR2 FQGNSA. The CDR3 runs to 14 residues. J was trimmed by 10 bases and V by 6 bases; bases with no gene match: 12. CDR3 DNA sequence: TGTGCCAGCAGGGGGAGCGGCGGAGCGGGGGAGCAGTTCTTC. The encoded protein is CASRGSGGAGEQFF.

V and J are TRBV7-9 and TRBJ2-5; a possible D gene is TRBD2 (5 bases). CDR3 length: 14 amino acids. Germline V gene sequence: CDR1 SEHNR, CDR2 FQNEAQ (reference sequence). The V end lost 5 bases, the J end lost 4 bases, and 14 bases lay between the germline ends. CDR3 amino acids: CASSDAASRETQYF. The DNA of the CDR3 is TGTGCCAGCAGCGACGCGGCTAGCAGAGAGACCCAGTACTTC.

The chain recombines TRBV5-1 with TRBJ1-2; D is possibly TRBD1 (5 bases). Germline-derived CDR1 and CDR2 are SGHRS and YFSETQ. The CDR3 extends over 14 amino acids. V was cut by 4 bases and J by 8 bases, with 18 bases left in between. CDR3 loop: CASSLGGGAYGYTF. The CDR3, as DNA: TGCGCCAGCAGCCTCGGGGGAGGGGCATACGGCTACACCTTC.

The chain links TRBV6-1 to TRBJ1-3, with TRBD1 matching 8 bases. J was trimmed by 4 bases and V by 0 bases; bases with no gene match: 11. The CDR3 contains 18 residues. The germline V gene has CDR1 MNHNS and CDR2 SASEGT. The DNA for the CDR3 is TGTGCCAGCAGTGAAGCTCAGGGACAGGTCCGATTCGGAAACACCATATATTTT. Amino acids: CASSEAQGQVRFGNTIYF.

The chain joins TRBV27 to TRBJ2-7; possible D gene TRBD2, 5 bases. Trimming stripped 4 bases from V and 2 bases from J, with 15 bases between. Germline V gives CDR1 MNHEY, CDR2 SMNVEV (reference sequence). This CDR3 comprises 15 residues. The CDR3 sequence is CASSWALASTYEQYF. In DNA, the CDR3 is TGTGCCAGCAGTTGGGCGCTAGCATCCACCTACGAGCAGTACTTC.

The J gene is TRBJ1-5, the V gene TRBV7-8; 7 bases map to TRBD1. The CDR3 has 15 residues. V was clipped by 5 bases and J by 7 bases; unmatched bases: 11. CDR1 and CDR2 (germline): SGHVS, FQNEAQ. The chain's CDR3 is CASSPYGQARQPQHF. CDR3 coding DNA: TGTGCCAGCAGCCCATACGGACAGGCGAGGCAGCCCCAGCATTTT.

The V gene is TRBV4-2, the J gene TRBJ2-5; TRBD1 matches 8 bases. V shed 3 bases and J 3 bases; nucleotides not matched to a gene: 6. Per germline, CDR1 LGHNA and CDR2 YNFKEQ. The CDR3 is made up of 15 amino acids. In nucleotides, the CDR3 is TGTGCCAGCAGCCACCCAGGACAGGGCGAAGAGACCCAGTACTTC. Protein sequence: CASSHPGQGEETQYF.

This chain joins TRBV4-1 and TRBJ1-2; 7 nucleotides match TRBD1. The germline gives CDR1 MGHRA, CDR2 YSYEKL. Trimming cost V 5 bases and J 5 bases; bases outside gene matches: 11. This CDR3 has 15 amino acids. CDR3 sequence (DNA): TGCGCCAGCAGCAAGGGGGCCCGGGACGGATATGGCTACACCTTC. Translated, it gives CASSKGARDGYGYTF.

This clone appeared once. The V call is TRBV29-1, the J call TRBJ2-1; 10 nucleotides match TRBD2. V gave up 7 bases and J gave up 4 bases; unmatched junction bases: 10. This CDR3 contains 15 residues. In germline, CDR1 is SQVTM, CDR2 ANQGSEA. In DNA, the CDR3 is TGCAGCGGACGAGGGACTAGCGAGATTTACAATGAGCAGTTCTTC. As protein: CSGRGTSEIYNEQFF.

The chain has TRBV5-4 and TRBJ1-4; 7 nucleotides agree with TRBD1. The J segment lost 8 bases and the V segment lost 4 bases, leaving 8 bases of the junction unmatched. The germline V gene encodes CDR1 SGHNT and CDR2 YYREEE (reference sequence). This CDR3 is built from 14 residues. CDR3 nucleotide sequence: TGTGCCAGCAGCATCGGACAGGAGCAGGAAAAACTGTTTTTT. This encodes CASSIGQEQEKLFF.

The V and J genes are TRBV23-1 and TRBJ2-7; 7 bases are a match to TRBD2. TRBV23-1 is marked as an open reading frame, function uncertain. V lost 10 bases and J lost 5; bases outside the gene matches: 14. The CDR3 has 14 amino acids. CDR3 DNA: TGCGCCACCGAGGACGGGAGGAATGGAAACGAGCAGTACTTC. Translating it yields CATEDGRNGNEQYF.

Remarks on this clone: This same CDR3 is encoded by further DNA sequences in the sample. The chain links TRBV7-2 to TRBJ2-1; D may be TRBD2 (5 bases). The CDR3 length is 15 residues. CDR1 and CDR2 from the germline V gene are SGHTA and FQGNSA. Deletions cut 3 bases from V and 0 bases from J, with 9 bases between. This CDR3 is CASSFSGSSYNEQFF. In DNA, the CDR3 is TGTGCCAGCAGCTTCTCGGGAAGCTCCTACAATGAGCAGTTCTTC.

The V and J genes are TRBV28 and TRBJ2-3; 9 bases map to TRBD1. The CDR3 is made up of 18 amino acids. V lost 8 bases, J lost 1 base, and 16 bases stayed unmatched. In germline, CDR1 is MDHEN, CDR2 SYDVKM. This CDR3 reads CASGSYRDRAEGTDTQYF. CDR3 nucleotides: TGTGCCAGCGGATCTTACCGGGACAGGGCGGAGGGCACAGATACGCAGTATTTT.

This clone has only one observation. This chain uses TRBV10-3 with TRBJ2-1; D perhaps matches TRBD1 (5 bases). The CDR3 totals 18 residues. V was pared by 0 bases and J by 9 bases, with 24 bases between. The germline CDR1 and CDR2 sequences are ENHRY and SYGVKD. CDR3 DNA: TGTGCCATCAGTGAGTCCGGAGTGGTCACTTCAACTGACAGTGAGCAGTTCTTC. It is translated as CAISESGVVTSTDSEQFF.

The chain recombines TRBV10-3 with TRBJ2-3, with 11 bases fitting TRBD2. CDR1 is ENHRY and CDR2 is SYGVKD in the germline V gene. Trimming cost V 6 bases and J 5 bases; bases outside gene matches: 4. The CDR3 runs 14 residues. CDR3 protein: CAIRVAGGEDTQYF. In DNA form, the CDR3 reads TGTGCCATCAGGGTAGCGGGAGGGGAAGATACGCAGTATTTT.

This sequence joins TRBV27 and TRBJ1-5, with 12 bases matching TRBD1. CDR3 length: 15 amino acids. V was pared by 5 bases and J by 11 bases, with 10 bases of the junction left unmatched. Germline V gene lookup returns CDR1 MNHEY and CDR2 SMNVEV (reference sequence). CDR3 residues: CASSPAGTGGGAQHF. The DNA of the CDR3 is TGTGCCAGCAGTCCAGCCGGGACAGGGGGCGGTGCCCAGCATTTT.

On this clone itself: Other DNA sequences from this sample encode an identical CDR3 as well. This chain joins TRBV30 and TRBJ1-5, with a tentative D call TRBD1 (6 bases). This CDR3 has 13 amino acids. Germline V gives CDR1 GTSNPN, CDR2 SVGIG (reference sequence). The V end lost 0 bases, the J end lost 4 bases, and 7 bases lay between the germline ends. The CDR3 reads CAWSVRGNQPQHF. DNA for the CDR3: TGTGCCTGGAGTGTCAGGGGTAATCAGCCCCAGCATTTT.

This rearrangement joins TRBV4-2 to TRBJ2-4; a weak D match, TRBD2 (6 bases). Germline values: CDR1 LGHNA, CDR2 YNFKEQ. This CDR3 has 15 amino acids. Trimming shortened V by 4 bases and J by 2 bases, and 12 bases separated the two germline ends. CDR3 sequence reads: CASSLRLDTKNIQYF. In nucleotides, the CDR3 is TGTGCCAGCAGCCTTAGACTAGATACCAAAAACATTCAGTACTTC.

The chain combines TRBV7-3 with TRBJ1-1, with D tentatively TRBD1 (5 bases). The germline CDR1 and CDR2 sequences are SGHTA and FQGTGA. The CDR3 contains 15 residues. V was cut by 1 base and J by 0 bases, with 9 bases left in between. The CDR3 spells CASSLNGGLNTEAFF. The CDR3 region has the DNA TGTGCCAGCAGCTTAAACGGGGGATTGAACACTGAAGCTTTCTTT.

This chain links TRBV4-2 with TRBJ2-3, with TRBD2 identical over 9 bases. V was pared by 1 base and J by 5 bases, with 7 bases of the junction left unmatched. Per germline, CDR1 LGHNA and CDR2 YNFKEQ. The CDR3 has 16 residues. CDR3 in amino acids: CASSQVGGRARDTQYF. As DNA, the CDR3 is TGTGCCAGCAGCCAAGTCGGCGGGAGGGCCCGAGATACGCAGTATTTT.

The chain recombines TRBV29-1 with TRBJ2-7; D is perhaps TRBD1 (6 bases). The CDR3 has 11 amino acids. V was clipped by 7 bases and J by 5 bases, with 12 bases between them. Germline CDR1 and CDR2: SQVTM and ANQGSEA. In DNA, the CDR3 is TGCAGCGCCAGGGGCGGAAACGAGCAGTACTTC. Its protein is CSARGGNEQYF.